The T cell receptor beta chain under discussion was sequenced for a study of graft-versus-host responses after intestinal transplantation. Trimming removed 5 bases from V and 6 bases from J, with 14 bases in between. This CDR3 comprises 13 residues. Looked up from germline, CDR1 is SSHAT and CDR2 is FNYEAQ (reference sequence). In regard to this clone: Its antigen is unidentified.

Using immunoSEQ multiplex PCR, the repertoire was profiled, and TCRdb retains in-frame clones only, with some absent. Among about 99,000 clones listed, 93% were seen once. Sequencing used unstimulated CD8+ T cells sorted from spleen or lymph node cells, obtained before intestinal transplant. This sequence originates from a human donor who received an intestinal transplant. The chain joins TRBV7-7 to TRBJ2-7; D is uncertain. The CDR3 spells CASSAQADSEQYF. The CDR3 coding sequence is TGTGCCAGCAGCGCTCAGGCGGATTCCGAGCAGTACTTC. Using reference TRBV7-7 and TRBJ2-7 for the parts outside the CDR3, the full variable domain is GAGVSQSPRYKVTKRGQDVTLRCDPISSHATLYWYQQALGQGPEFLTYFNYEAQPDKSGLPSDRFSAERPEGSISTLTIQRTEQRDSAMYRCASSAQADSEQYFGPGTRLTVT.